The TCR beta chain under discussion was sequenced for a study of T cell repertoires in cytomegalovirus infection. Study-level background: Public TCR beta signature analysis indicated the presence of both CMV infection and matching HLA type.

Concerning this clonotype itself: No antigen is known for it.

Study conclusions and caveats: The cumulative frequency of public TCR beta families identified carriers of CMV plus the relevant HLA. CMV-specific TCR beta clonotypes restricted by HLA-C dominated the ex vivo response.

Trimming removed 4 bases at V and 5 bases at J, with 14 bases between. This CDR3 is 14 amino acids long. The V gene's germline CDR1 is LGHNT and CDR2 FRNRAP. TCRdb re-called the reads with MiXCR, one entry per CDR3 protein. The table lists 740,000 or so distinct CDR3 sequences, 35% to 45% of them singletons. The TCR originated in a human donor in good health (CMV status not recorded). Some clones in this sample may be carry-over from other donors' samples. Material for sequencing was PBMCs. V gene TRBV12-5 combines with J gene TRBJ1-1; D remains unclear. The CDR3 spells CASGSPETRTEAFF. DNA of the CDR3: TGTGCTAGTGGTTCCCCCGAAACGCGGACTGAAGCTTTCTTT.